Listed below are T cell receptor beta chains from one sample, sequenced in a study of T cell responses to AZD1222 COVID-19 vaccine. Assay: immunoSEQ multiplex PCR; the TCRdb copy retains only in-frame clones and omits some. The table shows 120,000 or so clones, with roughly 88% occurring only once. Sequenced material: peripheral blood, taken on day 0 of AZD1222 vaccination. The receptor source for this set is an adult in good health. Each CDR3 is given with its conserved first and last residue. A D gene is named only where the DNA matches it firmly. Size is omitted from some rows. Given values are once, few, many or a class for expanded clones.

D | J | V | size | CDR3 | DNA
NA | TRBJ1-1 | TRBV20-1 | few | CSARSNTEAFF | TGCAGTGCTAGAAGTAACACTGAAGCTTTCTTT
TRBD2 | TRBJ2-1 | TRBV7-3 | once | CASSLGAGAANEQFF | TGTGCCAGCAGCTTAGGAGCGGGAGCCGCCAATGAGCAGTTCTTC
TRBD1 | TRBJ2-2 | TRBV19 | NA | CASSIDRGTGDPGELFF | TGTGCCAGTAGTATAGATCGGGGGACAGGGGACCCCGGGGAGCTGTTTTTT
NA | TRBJ1-4 | TRBV28 | NA | CASSPIRGFNEKLFF | TGTGCCAGCAGTCCGATCCGCGGATTTAATGAAAAACTGTTTTTT
TRBD1 | TRBJ1-1 | TRBV3-1/TRBV3-2 | few | CASSRGQGSEAFF | TGTGCCAGCAGCCGAGGACAGGGGTCTGAAGCTTTCTTT
NA | TRBJ2-5 | TRBV7-3 | NA | CASSPGRAQETQYF | TGTGCCAGCAGCCCCGGTAGGGCCCAAGAGACCCAGTACTTC
TRBD1 | TRBJ2-3 | TRBV24-1 | NA | CATSDPQGSGDTQYF | TGTGCCACCAGTGATCCACAGGGGAGTGGAGATACGCAGTATTTT
NA | TRBJ2-5 | TRBV25-1 | once | CASSLRETQYF | TGTGCCAGCAGTCTACGGGAGACCCAGTACTTC
TRBD1 | TRBJ1-4 | TRBV18 | NA | CASAQGAGTNEKLFF | TGTGCCAGCGCACAGGGGGCAGGGACTAATGAAAAACTGTTTTTT
NA | TRBJ1-2 | TRBV5-6 | NA | CASSLPLLNYGYTF | TGTGCCAGCAGCCTGCCACTTCTTAACTATGGCTACACCTTC
TRBD2 | TRBJ2-5 | TRBV28 | NA | CASSPSSGRYQETQYF | TGTGCCAGCAGCCCGTCGAGCGGGAGGTACCAAGAGACCCAGTACTTC
TRBD1 | TRBJ1-2 | TRBV15 | NA | CATSIGQGVNGYGYTF | TGTGCCACCAGCATCGGACAGGGGGTGAATGGCTATGGCTACACCTTC
NA | TRBJ2-2 | TRBV5-4 | NA | CASSLFTTPGELFF | TGTGCCAGCAGCTTGTTCACTACTCCTGGGGAGCTGTTTTTT
TRBD2 | TRBJ2-3 | TRBV5-4 | NA | CASSLSSGSTDTQYF | TGTGCCAGCAGCTTGTCTAGCGGCAGCACAGATACGCAGTATTTT
NA | TRBJ1-4 | TRBV28 | NA | CASTLHGQGEKLFF | TGTGCCAGCACCCTTCACGGGCAAGGTGAAAAACTGTTTTTT